This TCR beta chain was observed in a study of T cell changes during pregnancy in multiple sclerosis. Profiled with immunoSEQ multiplex PCR; TCRdb holds only in-frame clones, not every one. Of under 85,000 clones detected, 80% to 95% appear once; the ten largest clones hold 0.4% to 0.6%. The germline V gene encodes CDR1 SGDLS and CDR2 YYNGEE. There are 13 residues in the CDR3. V was clipped by 3 bases and J by 7 bases; unmatched bases: 3. The chain couples TRBV9 to TRBJ1-1, with 10 bases lining up with TRBD1. This receptor was obtained from a female donor with multiple sclerosis, enrolled in a pregnancy study. This sample comprised CD4+ T cells from peripheral blood mononuclear cells, obtained in the second trimester of pregnancy. Here the CDR3 reads CASSAGQGVEAFF. The CDR3 DNA reads as TGTGCCAGCAGCGCCGGACAGGGGGTTGAAGCTTTCTTT.